Included here is one TCR beta chain sequence, with context. This entry belongs to a study of cytomegalovirus exposure and HLA in healthy donors. In the PCR, 60 Vbeta and 13 Jbeta primers were used. Libraries were prepared by immunoSEQ multiplex PCR; TCRdb keeps only in-frame clonotypes and omits some of them. The sample has 180,000 or so clones, 65% to 85% seen once. Donors consisted of healthy bone marrow donors. This CDR3 contains 15 residues. V dropped 3 bases and J dropped 3 bases, with 15 bases sitting between them. The germline CDR1 and CDR2 sequences are ENHRY and SYGVKD. Sequencing was performed on PBMCs. The rearrangement links TRBV10-3 to TRBJ2-7; D gene unclear. The receptor was isolated from a boy under 10 years old in good health and CMV-seronegative. The CDR3: CAISDKTGTLYEQYF. CDR3 in DNA: TGTGCCATCAGTGACAAGACTGGAACCCTCTACGAGCAGTACTTC.